This TCR beta chain came from a study of CD8 T cells in ankylosing spondylitis. A quantitative 5'-RACE method, one with molecular barcodes, was used to make TCR beta libraries. TCRdb re-called the 5' RACE reads with MiXCR, one entry per CDR3 protein. The table records approximately 250,000 distinct CDR3 sequences, 8.2% of them present only once. On this clonotype itself: Its antigen remains unknown.

General observations from the study: The study identified a TCR beta motif of under 10 highly homologous variants that appeared characteristic of ankylosing spondylitis blood. Clones linked to the disease showed a CD8+ phenotype. They occurred at relatively low frequencies in peripheral blood.

Germline V gene lookup returns CDR1 SGHAT and CDR2 FQNNGV. CDR3 length equals 15 residues. V was pared by 3 bases and J by 1 base, with 5 bases of the junction left unmatched. Sequences were obtained from blood, either unsorted or a sorted T cell fraction (not recorded which). The clonotype comes from a female donor with ankylosing spondylitis or in good health (not recorded which). J is TRBJ1-1 and V is TRBV11-2; TRBD1 aligns across 7 bases. CDR3 DNA: TGTGCCAGCAGCTTGACAGGGAGGACGAACACTGAAGCTTTCTTT. Translated: CASSLTGRTNTEAFF.